A single sample is the source of the 11 T cell receptor beta chains below, sequenced in a study of T cell clonotyping in hematopoietic cell transplantation. TCRdb's table, derived via immunoSEQ multiplex PCR, lists solely in-frame clones and lacks some. Found here are about 16,000 clones, 75% to 90% of them singletons; the top ten hold 3.5% to 5%. Sequencing used peripheral blood mononuclear cells. All receptors come from a woman aged 40 to 55 in good health. Some clones in this sample may be carry-over from other donors' samples.

The gene calls are TRBV29-1 and TRBJ1-4; D not resolved. The germline V gene encodes CDR1 SQVTM and CDR2 ANQGSEA. Trimming left V 8 bases short and J 8 bases short, with 12 bases between. This CDR3 spans 11 amino acids. The DNA of the CDR3 is TGCAGCTTACTGTGGGGAGAAAAACTGTTTTTT. It specifies CSLLWGEKLFF. Drawing the rest from reference TRBV29-1 and TRBJ1-4, the complete variable domain is SAVISQKPSRDICQRGTSLTIQCQVDSQVTMMFWYRQQPGQSLTLIATANQGSEATYESGFVIDKFPISRPNLTFSTLTVSNMSPEDSSIYLCSLLWGEKLFFGSGTQLSVL.

The chain combines TRBV6-5 with TRBJ2-7; D not certain. With 3 bases removed from V and 6 bases from J, the gap between germline ends came to 12 bases. CDR3 length: 13 residues. CDR1 is MNHEY and CDR2 is SVGAGI in the germline V gene. The CDR3 coding sequence is TGTGCCAGCAGTTATGGGCCCCTCGGCGAGCAGTACTTC. It is translated as CASSYGPLGEQYF.

The chain links TRBV7-2 to TRBJ2-2; the D is unclear. V shed 5 bases and J shed 1 base, with 5 bases lying between them. Germline V lookup: CDR1 SGHTA, CDR2 FQGNSA. This CDR3 spans 13 amino acids. The CDR3 nucleotides read TGTGCCAGCAGCCTCTGGAACACCGGGGAGCTGTTTTTT. It encodes CASSLWNTGELFF.

By sample fraction, this clone is medium-sized. The V gene is TRBV15, the J gene TRBJ2-1, with 9 positions matching TRBD1. Germline CDR1 and CDR2: LNHNV and YYDKDF (reference sequence). Germline trimming cut 4 bases from V and 5 bases from J; bases unmatched to any gene: 9. This CDR3 comprises 16 residues. The CDR3 nucleotides are TGTGCCACCAGCACCGCCGGGACAGGGTACAACAATGAGCAGTTCTTC. This gives the protein CATSTAGTGYNNEQFF.

The chain combines TRBV6-5 with TRBJ1-4, with no clear D. V shed 0 bases and J shed 8 bases, with 10 bases lying between them. Germline loops: CDR1 MNHEY, CDR2 SVGAGI. The CDR3 runs to 14 residues. CDR3 in amino acids: CASSYSGADEKLFF. In nucleotides, the CDR3 is TGTGCCAGCAGTTACTCGGGAGCGGACGAAAAACTGTTTTTT.

J is TRBJ2-7 and V is TRBV4-3; D not resolved. Between the trimmed V and J ends, which lost 1 base and 2 bases, there was a span of 9 bases. The CDR3 sequence is 14 residues long. Per germline, CDR1 LGHNA and CDR2 YSLEER. The CDR3 bases are TGCGCCAGCAGCCAAGTTAACTCCCCCTACGAGCAGTACTTC. It codes for CASSQVNSPYEQYF.

This chain joins TRBV28 and TRBJ1-1; D remains ambiguous. In germline, CDR1 is MDHEN, CDR2 SYDVKM. Trimming took off 1 base at V and 6 bases at J, with 12 bases between the two ends. CDR3 length: 14 residues. The CDR3 loop is CASSLSPTASEAFF. CDR3 DNA: TGTGCCAGCAGTTTATCCCCAACGGCGTCTGAAGCTTTCTTT.

The rearrangement joins TRBV25-1 to TRBJ2-7, with TRBD1 matching over 9 bases. With V trimmed by 4 bases and J by 0 bases, 4 bases remained unmatched. Germline lookup yields CDR1 MGHDK and CDR2 SYGVNS. This CDR3 has 15 residues. CDR3 sequence: CASSGPGQGSYEQYF. CDR3 coding DNA: TGTGCCAGCAGTGGACCGGGACAGGGCTCCTACGAGCAGTACTTC.

The genes are TRBV29-1 and TRBJ2-3; the D call may be TRBD1 or TRBD2 (5 bases each). The CDR3 covers 13 residues. Germline CDR1 and CDR2: SQVTM and ANQGSEA. Trimming left V 7 bases short and J 1 base short, with 12 bases between. In nucleotides, the CDR3 is TGCAGCGCAGGACGGGACGGCACAGATACGCAGTATTTT. This encodes CSAGRDGTDTQYF.

The chain is built from TRBV5-6 and TRBJ1-4, with D uncertain. V was pared by 5 bases and J by 5 bases, with 10 bases between. Germline V gene lookup returns CDR1 SGHDT and CDR2 YYEEEE. The CDR3 runs 13 residues. The CDR3 nucleotides read TGTGCCAGCAGATTGCCCACAAATGAAAAACTGTTTTTT. Translated, it gives CASRLPTNEKLFF.

The chain combines TRBV19 with TRBJ2-3, with D perhaps TRBD2 (5 bases). This CDR3 is 14 amino acids long. V shed 2 bases and J shed 5 bases, with 11 bases lying between them. Germline CDR1 is LNHDA and CDR2 is SQIVND (reference sequence). The CDR3 coding sequence is TGTGCCAGTAGTATACATGGGAGTGAAGATACGCAGTATTTT. This gives the protein CASSIHGSEDTQYF. Full variable domain (remainder filled in from reference TRBV19 and TRBJ2-3): DGGITQSPKYLFRKEGQNVTLSCEQNLNHDAMYWYRQDPGQGLRLIYYSQIVNDFQKGDIAEGYSVSREKKESFPLTVTSAQKNPTAFYLCASSIHGSEDTQYFGPGTRLTVL.